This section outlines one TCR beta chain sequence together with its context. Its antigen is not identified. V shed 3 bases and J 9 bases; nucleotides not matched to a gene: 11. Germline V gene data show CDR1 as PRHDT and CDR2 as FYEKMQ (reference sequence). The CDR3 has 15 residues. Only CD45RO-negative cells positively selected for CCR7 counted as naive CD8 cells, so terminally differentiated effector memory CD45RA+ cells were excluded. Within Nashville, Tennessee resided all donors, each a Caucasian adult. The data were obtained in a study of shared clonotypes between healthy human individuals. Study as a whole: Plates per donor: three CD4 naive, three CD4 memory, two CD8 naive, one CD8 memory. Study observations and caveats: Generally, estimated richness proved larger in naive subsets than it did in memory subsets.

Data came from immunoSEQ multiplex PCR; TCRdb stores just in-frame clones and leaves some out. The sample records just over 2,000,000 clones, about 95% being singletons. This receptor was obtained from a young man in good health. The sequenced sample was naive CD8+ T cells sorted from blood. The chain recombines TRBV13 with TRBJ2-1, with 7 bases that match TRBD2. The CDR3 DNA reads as TGTGCCAGCAGCTTGATAGGGGAGGGCCAGGGTGAGCAGTTCTTC. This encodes CASSLIGEGQGEQFF.